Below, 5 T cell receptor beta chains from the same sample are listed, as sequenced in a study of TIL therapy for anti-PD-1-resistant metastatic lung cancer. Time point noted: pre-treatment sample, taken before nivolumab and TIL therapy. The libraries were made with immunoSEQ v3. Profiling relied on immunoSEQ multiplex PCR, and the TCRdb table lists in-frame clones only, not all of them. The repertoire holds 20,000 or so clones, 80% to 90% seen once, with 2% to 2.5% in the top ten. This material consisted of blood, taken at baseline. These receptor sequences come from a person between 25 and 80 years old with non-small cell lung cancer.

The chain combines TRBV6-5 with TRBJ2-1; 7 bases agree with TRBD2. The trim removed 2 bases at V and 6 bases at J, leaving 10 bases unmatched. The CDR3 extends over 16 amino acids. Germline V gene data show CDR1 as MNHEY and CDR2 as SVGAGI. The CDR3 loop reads CASSYRAAGPPNEQFF. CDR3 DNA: TGTGCCAGCAGTTACAGGGCAGCGGGACCCCCCAATGAGCAGTTCTTC.

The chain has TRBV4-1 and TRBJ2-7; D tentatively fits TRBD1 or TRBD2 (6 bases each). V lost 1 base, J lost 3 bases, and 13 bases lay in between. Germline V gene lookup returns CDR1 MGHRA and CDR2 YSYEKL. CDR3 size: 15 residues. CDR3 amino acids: CASSQGGAGNYEQYF. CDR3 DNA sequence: TGCGCCAGCAGCCAAGGGGGGGCGGGAAACTACGAGCAGTACTTC.

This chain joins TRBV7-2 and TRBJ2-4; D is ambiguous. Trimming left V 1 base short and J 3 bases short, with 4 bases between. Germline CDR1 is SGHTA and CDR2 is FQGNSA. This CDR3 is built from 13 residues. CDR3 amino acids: CASSLGSKNIQYF. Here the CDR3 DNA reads TGTGCCAGCAGCTTAGGAAGCAAAAACATTCAGTACTTC.

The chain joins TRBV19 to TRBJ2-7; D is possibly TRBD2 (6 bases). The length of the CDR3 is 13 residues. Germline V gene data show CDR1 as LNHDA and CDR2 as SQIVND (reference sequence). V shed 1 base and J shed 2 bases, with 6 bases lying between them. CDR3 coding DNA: TGTGCCAGTAGTATAGGCGGGACCTACGAGCAGTACTTC. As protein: CASSIGGTYEQYF. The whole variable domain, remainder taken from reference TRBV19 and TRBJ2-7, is DGGITQSPKYLFRKEGQNVTLSCEQNLNHDAMYWYRQDPGQGLRLIYYSQIVNDFQKGDIAEGYSVSREKKESFPLTVTSAQKNPTAFYLCASSIGGTYEQYFGPGTRLTVT.

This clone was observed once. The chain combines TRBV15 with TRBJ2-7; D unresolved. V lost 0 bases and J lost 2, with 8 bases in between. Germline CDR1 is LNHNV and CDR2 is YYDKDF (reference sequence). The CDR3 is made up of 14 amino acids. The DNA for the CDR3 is TGTGCCACCAGCAGAGAGGTCGATCCCTACGAGCAGTACTTC. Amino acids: CATSREVDPYEQYF.